This record looks at one T cell receptor (beta chain) sequence and its context. Its cognate antigen is unknown. This table comes from immunoSEQ multiplex PCR, and its TCRdb copy is limited to in-frame clones, with some not included. Of around 4,000 clones in the sample, around 68% are singletons; the top ten hold about 42%. The entry originates in a study of CD8 T cell repertoires and HIV-1 epitope variants. The overall study: An uncultured baseline aliquot held 1M T cells.

CDR3 length: 15 amino acids. Per the germline V gene, CDR1 is LGHNA and CDR2 is YNFKEQ. V shed 1 base and J shed 0 bases, with 10 bases lying between them. The specimen sequenced was cultured CD8+ T cells derived from PBMCs. V usage is TRBV4-2 and J usage is TRBJ2-7; D not resolved. The sequence was collected from a male donor with HIV. The CDR3 sequence is CASSQGASNSYEQYF. DNA of the CDR3: TGTGCCAGCAGCCAAGGCGCCAGTAACTCCTACGAGCAGTACTTC.